The 22 T cell receptor beta chains below all came from one sample that was sequenced in a study of T-cell memory formation after mild COVID-19. TCRdb recomputed calls from the 5' RACE reads with MiXCR, one row per CDR3 protein. The sample records roughly 80,000 distinct CDR3 sequences, about 14% being singletons. Material: PBMCs or a T cell subset sorted from them (not recorded which). Source of these receptors: an adult woman who had mild COVID-19 (a few samples of this study predate the infection). Cell type and time point are not known.

The chain uses TRBV7-3 and TRBJ2-5, with a weak D call TRBD2 (5 bases). The CDR3 contains 15 residues. Germline V gene lookup returns CDR1 SGHTA and CDR2 FQGTGA. V shed 4 bases and J shed 4 bases, with 16 bases lying between them. The CDR3 spells CASSSTGLGGETQYF. For the CDR3, the DNA is TGTGCCAGCAGCTCCACCGGACTGGGCGGAGAGACCCAGTACTTC. The whole variable domain, filled in from reference TRBV7-3 and TRBJ2-5, reads GAGVSQTPSNKVTEKGKYVELRCDPISGHTALYWYRQSLGQGPEFLIYFQGTGAADDSGLPNDRFFAVRPEGSVSTLKIQRTERGDSAVYLCASSSTGLGGETQYFGPGTRLLVL.

This clonotype was observed a few times. The chain is built from TRBV7-6 and TRBJ2-1, with D hard to call. Germline-derived CDR1 and CDR2 are SGHVS and FNYEAQ. The CDR3 has 14 residues. V was pared by 1 base and J by 1 base, with 5 bases between. The CDR3 protein is CASSLEISYNEQFF. In DNA form, the CDR3 reads TGTGCCAGCAGCTTAGAAATATCCTACAATGAGCAGTTCTTC.

This clonotype has just a few counts. The V gene is TRBV7-2, the J gene TRBJ2-1; no clear D gene. Trimming cost V 3 bases and J 6 bases, with 12 bases left between them. CDR1 and CDR2 (germline): SGHTA, FQGNSA. This CDR3 is built from 14 residues. In DNA form, the CDR3 reads TGTGCCAGCAGCTTTCATATGACCGTCAATGAGCAGTTCTTC. Protein: CASSFHMTVNEQFF.

CDR3 in DNA: TGTGCCAGCAGTTCCAGCAGTACTCAGCCCCAGCATTTT. Its protein product is CASSSSSTQPQHF. The V gene is TRBV27, the J gene TRBJ1-5; no reliable D call. CDR1 and CDR2 (germline): MNHEY, SMNVEV (reference sequence). The CDR3 runs to 13 residues. V lost 4 bases and J lost 6, with 10 bases in between.

This clonotype has a count of ten or more. The chain combines TRBV27 with TRBJ2-3, with D uncertain. From germline, CDR1 is MNHEY and CDR2 SMNVEV (reference sequence). V was pared by 6 bases and J by 5 bases, with 9 bases between. The CDR3 sequence is 12 residues long. Written as DNA, the CDR3 is TGTGCCAGCAGCGCCCTCTTAGATACGCAGTATTTT. Residues: CASSALLDTQYF.

The J gene is TRBJ2-4, the V gene TRBV6-2 or TRBV6-3; no clear D gene. Trimming pared 7 bases from V and 0 bases from J, leaving 22 bases between. CDR1 is MNHEY, CDR2 SVGEGT, per germline. This CDR3 is built from 18 residues. DNA of the CDR3: TGTGCCAGCACCAACTTGGAAGATTACAATCTAGCCAAAAACATTCAGTACTTC. Protein: CASTNLEDYNLAKNIQYF.

This clonotype turned up a few times. This rearrangement joins TRBV20-1 to TRBJ2-7; TRBD1 is a possible D gene (6 bases). CDR3 length: 12 amino acids. The V end was cut by 3 bases, the J end by 4 bases, with 10 bases between. Germline V gives CDR1 DFQATT, CDR2 SNEGSKA (reference sequence). Here the CDR3 DNA reads TGCAGTGCTAGGATAACAGGGTACGAGCAGTACTTC. Its protein product is CSARITGYEQYF.

This clonotype was seen repeatedly, ten times or more. This chain links TRBV15 with TRBJ2-1; D uncertain. CDR1 is LNHNV, CDR2 YYDKDF, per germline (reference sequence). The CDR3 totals 13 residues. V was shortened by 3 bases and J by 3 bases, with 6 bases between the two germline ends. CDR3 in DNA: TGTGCCACCAGCAGGACCCGCTACAATGAGCAGTTCTTC. This gives the protein CATSRTRYNEQFF.

This clonotype occurred a few times. J is TRBJ1-4 and V is TRBV12-3 or TRBV12-4; the match to TRBD1 covers 12 bases. V was clipped by 5 bases and J by 10 bases; unmatched bases: 17. This CDR3 region has 18 residues. The CDR3: CASSATGQGAPGPGKLFF. In DNA, the CDR3 is TGTGCCAGCAGTGCCACGGGACAGGGGGCGCCTGGCCCCGGAAAACTGTTTTTT.

This clonotype was observed a few times. The rearrangement joins TRBV12-3 or TRBV12-4 to TRBJ2-3, with D possibly being TRBD2 (7 bases). Between the trimmed V and J ends, which lost 3 bases and 1 base, there was a span of 20 bases. CDR3 length: 18 residues. The CDR3 DNA is TGTGCCAGCAGTTTTCGTGCGATACGGGGGGCCCGCACAGATACGCAGTATTTT. Its translation: CASSFRAIRGARTDTQYF.

The chain's CDR3 is CASSLLPGPPFEEQFF. As DNA, the CDR3 is TGTGCCAGCAGCTTACTCCCCGGACCCCCCTTCGAGGAGCAGTTCTTC. The chain employs TRBV7-9 and TRBJ2-1; D ambiguous. The germline gives CDR1 SEHNR, CDR2 FQNEAQ (reference sequence). Trimming took off 2 bases at V and 10 bases at J, with 21 bases between the two ends. The CDR3 runs to 16 residues.

This clonotype was observed at least ten times. The rearrangement uses TRBV29-1 and TRBJ1-1; 11 bases agree with TRBD1. The trim removed 7 bases at V and 4 bases at J, leaving 5 bases unmatched. Germline V gives CDR1 SQVTM, CDR2 ANQGSEA. The CDR3 has 13 residues. As DNA, the CDR3 is TGCAGCGGCCTGGGACAGGGGGTCACTGAAGCTTTCTTT. Its protein product is CSGLGQGVTEAFF.

The J gene is TRBJ2-7, the V gene TRBV12-3 or TRBV12-4, with 9 bases identical to TRBD1. This CDR3 region has 17 residues. V was clipped by 4 bases and J by 5 bases; unmatched bases: 15. The CDR3 DNA follows: TGTGCCAGCAGTTCCCTCCCCCGGGACAGGGCTCGTCACGAGCAGTACTTC. Translation: CASSSLPRDRARHEQYF.

This rearrangement joins TRBV12-3 or TRBV12-4 to TRBJ2-7; 10 bases are shared with TRBD1. This CDR3 is built from 13 residues. V lost 5 bases to trimming and J lost 10 bases; unmatched junction nucleotides: 8. The CDR3 protein is CASSPQDRGFQYF. Written as DNA, the CDR3 is TGTGCCAGCAGTCCCCAGGACAGGGGGTTTCAGTACTTC.

This clonotype was seen a few times. The rearrangement joins TRBV2 to TRBJ2-5; 12 positions match TRBD2. The CDR3 is 19 amino acids. The trim removed 5 bases at V and 5 bases at J, leaving 18 bases unmatched. Germline-derived CDR1 and CDR2 are SNHLY and FYNNEI. The CDR3 sequence is CASSPPWLAGGPWAETQYF. The CDR3 nucleotides read TGTGCCAGCAGTCCGCCGTGGCTAGCGGGAGGGCCTTGGGCTGAGACCCAGTACTTC.

The V gene is TRBV7-3, the J gene TRBJ1-5; 7 bases line up with TRBD1. The CDR3 is 16 residues long. Germline trimming cut 5 bases from V and 7 bases from J; bases unmatched to any gene: 14. Germline V lookup: CDR1 SGHTA, CDR2 FQGTGA. The CDR3 region is CASSLPPDRARQPQHF. The CDR3 coding sequence is TGTGCCAGCAGCCTCCCGCCTGACAGGGCAAGGCAGCCCCAGCATTTT.

CDR3 DNA: TGCGCCAGCAGCTCTACTAGTTTATCAGATACGCAGTATTTT. Its translation: CASSSTSLSDTQYF. This chain joins TRBV4-1 and TRBJ2-3, with a tentative D call TRBD2 (5 bases). The CDR3 totals 14 residues. Germline lookup yields CDR1 MGHRA and CDR2 YSYEKL. Trimming left V 5 bases short and J 4 bases short, with 13 bases between.

CDR3 loop: CASSVEGTSGSGNEQFF. The DNA of the CDR3 is TGTGCCAGCAGCGTAGAGGGGACTAGCGGGAGTGGGAATGAGCAGTTCTTC. The chain uses TRBV9 and TRBJ2-1, with 14 bases that match TRBD2. The CDR3 totals 17 residues. CDR1 SGDLS and CDR2 YYNGEE come from the germline V gene. V lost 0 bases and J lost 7; bases outside the gene matches: 6.

This clonotype was seen only a few times. The chain links TRBV5-1 to TRBJ1-1, with 9 bases identical to TRBD1. The germline CDR1 and CDR2 sequences are SGHRS and YFSETQ. This CDR3 has 14 residues. The ends lost 2 bases at V and 5 bases at J; junction bases unmatched: 4. CDR3 loop: CASSFRTGVTEAFF. The CDR3 bases are TGCGCCAGCAGCTTCCGGACAGGGGTTACTGAAGCTTTCTTT.

This chain connects TRBV18 to TRBJ1-1; perhaps TRBD1 as D (5 bases). The CDR3 is 15 residues long. V lost 0 bases and J lost 0, with 8 bases in between. CDR1 KGHSH and CDR2 LQKENI come from the germline V gene. The CDR3 nucleotides are TGTGCCAGCTCACCACCCTGGGGCATGAACACTGAAGCTTTCTTT. This codes for CASSPPWGMNTEAFF. Full variable domain (outside the CDR3, taken from reference TRBV18 and TRBJ1-1): NAGVMQNPRHLVRRRGQEARLRCSPMKGHSHVYWYRQLPEEGLKFMVYLQKENIIDESGMPKERFSAEFPKEGPSILRIQQVVRGDSAAYFCASSPPWGMNTEAFFGQGTRLTVV.

The V gene is TRBV20-1, the J gene TRBJ2-5; the match to TRBD2 covers 12 bases. V was pared by 4 bases and J by 5 bases, with 5 bases of the junction left unmatched. CDR1 DFQATT and CDR2 SNEGSKA come from the germline V gene (reference sequence). The CDR3 loop spans 14 amino acids. In DNA, the CDR3 is TGCAGTGCTACCCCTAGCGGGGGGGCGGAGACCCAGTACTTC. Translating gives CSATPSGGAETQYF.

In its sample, this clonotype is medium-sized. The chain joins TRBV12-3 or TRBV12-4 to TRBJ2-2, with 9 bases identical to TRBD2. After removal of 6 bases from V and 6 bases from J, the junction contained 17 bases not matched to a gene. This CDR3 has 18 residues. The CDR3 sequence is CASSLPRSGRPFAGELFF. The DNA of the CDR3 is TGTGCCAGCAGCCTCCCTCGCAGCGGGAGGCCGTTCGCCGGGGAGCTGTTTTTT.